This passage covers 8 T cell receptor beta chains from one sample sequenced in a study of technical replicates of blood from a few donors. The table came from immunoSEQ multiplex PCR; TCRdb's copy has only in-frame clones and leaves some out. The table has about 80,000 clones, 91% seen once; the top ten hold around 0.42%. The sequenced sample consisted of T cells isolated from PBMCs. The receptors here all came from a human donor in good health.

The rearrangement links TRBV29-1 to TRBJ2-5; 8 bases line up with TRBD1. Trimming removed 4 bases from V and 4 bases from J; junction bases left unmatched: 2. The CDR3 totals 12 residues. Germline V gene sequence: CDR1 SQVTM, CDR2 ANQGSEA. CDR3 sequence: CSVGGQGETQYF. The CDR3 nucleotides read TGCAGCGTTGGAGGACAGGGAGAGACCCAGTACTTC.

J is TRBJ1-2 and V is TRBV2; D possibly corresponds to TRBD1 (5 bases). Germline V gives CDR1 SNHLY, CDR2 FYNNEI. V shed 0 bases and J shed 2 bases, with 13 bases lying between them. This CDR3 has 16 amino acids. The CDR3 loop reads CASSEAGGVPNYGYTF. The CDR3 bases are TGTGCCAGCAGTGAAGCTGGGGGGGTGCCGAACTATGGCTACACCTTC.

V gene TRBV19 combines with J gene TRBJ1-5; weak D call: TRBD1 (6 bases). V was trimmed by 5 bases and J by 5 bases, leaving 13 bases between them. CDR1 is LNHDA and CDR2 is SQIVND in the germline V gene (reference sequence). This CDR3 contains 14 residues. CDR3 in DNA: TGTGCCAGTAGTCCAATGGGGGGGCATCAGCCCCAGCATTTT. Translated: CASSPMGGHQPQHF.

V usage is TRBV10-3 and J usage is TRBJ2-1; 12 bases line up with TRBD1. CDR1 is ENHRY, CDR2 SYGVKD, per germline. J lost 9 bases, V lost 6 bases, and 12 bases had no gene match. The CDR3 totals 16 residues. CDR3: CAIRTTGQGASTEQFF. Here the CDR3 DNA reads TGTGCCATCAGGACTACGGGACAGGGGGCAAGTACTGAGCAGTTCTTC.

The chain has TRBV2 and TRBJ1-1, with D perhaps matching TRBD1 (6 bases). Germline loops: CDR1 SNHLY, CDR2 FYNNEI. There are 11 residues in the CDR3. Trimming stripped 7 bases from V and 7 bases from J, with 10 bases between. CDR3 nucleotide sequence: TGTGCCAGCAAGGGGGATGATGAAGCTTTCTTT. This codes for CASKGDDEAFF.

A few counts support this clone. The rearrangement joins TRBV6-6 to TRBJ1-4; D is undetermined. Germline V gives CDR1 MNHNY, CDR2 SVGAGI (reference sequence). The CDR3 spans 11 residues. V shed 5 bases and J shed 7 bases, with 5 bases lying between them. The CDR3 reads CASSKLEKLFF. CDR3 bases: TGTGCCAGCAGTAAACTTGAAAAACTGTTTTTT.

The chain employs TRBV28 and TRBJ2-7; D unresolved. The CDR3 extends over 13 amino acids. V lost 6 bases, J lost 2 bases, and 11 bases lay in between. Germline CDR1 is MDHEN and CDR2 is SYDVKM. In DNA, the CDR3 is TGTGCCAGCAGGCCGGGTTCCACCTACGAGCAGTACTTC. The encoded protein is CASRPGSTYEQYF.

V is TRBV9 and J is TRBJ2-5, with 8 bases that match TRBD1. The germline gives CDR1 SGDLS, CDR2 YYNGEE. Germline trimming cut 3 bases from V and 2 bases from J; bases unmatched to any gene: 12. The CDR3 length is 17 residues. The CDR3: CASSDSRGQGVQETQYF. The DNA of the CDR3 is TGTGCCAGCAGCGACAGCAGGGGGCAGGGGGTGCAAGAGACCCAGTACTTC.